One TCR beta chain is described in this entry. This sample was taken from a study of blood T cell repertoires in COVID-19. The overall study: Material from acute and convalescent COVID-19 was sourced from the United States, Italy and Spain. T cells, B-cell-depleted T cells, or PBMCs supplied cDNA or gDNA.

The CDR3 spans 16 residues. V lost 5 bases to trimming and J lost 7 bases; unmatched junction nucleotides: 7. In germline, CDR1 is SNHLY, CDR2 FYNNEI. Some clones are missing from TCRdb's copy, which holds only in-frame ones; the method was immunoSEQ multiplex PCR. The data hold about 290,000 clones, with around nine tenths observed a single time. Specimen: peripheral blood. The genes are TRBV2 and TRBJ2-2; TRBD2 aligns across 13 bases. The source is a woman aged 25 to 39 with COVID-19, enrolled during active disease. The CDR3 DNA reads TGTGCCAGCAGTCTAACTAGCGGGGGGGCCATCGGGGAGCTGTTTTTT. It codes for CASSLTSGGAIGELFF.